This record covers a single T cell receptor beta chain. The antigen is undetermined. TCRdb reprocessed the 5' RACE reads with MiXCR, giving one entry per CDR3 protein. The data show some 320,000 distinct CDR3 sequences, over 9% seen once. Germline lookup yields CDR1 SGDLS and CDR2 YYNGEE. Trimming shortened V by 0 bases and J by 3 bases, and 10 bases separated the two germline ends. This CDR3 spans 15 amino acids. The data stem from a study of identical twins. Study-wide points: Whereas memory repertoires showed no such difference, abundant cord blood beta clonotypes carried fewer insertions.

These data are also associated with another study on yellow fever vaccine responses in identical twins. Turning to that study: It has been reported that, in twins, the vaccine T cell response seemed partly convergent and partly personalized.

The J gene is TRBJ2-1, the V gene TRBV9; D perhaps matches TRBD1 (6 bases). The TCR comes from a woman between 18 and 29 years old in good health. The sequenced sample was CD8+ T cells sorted from blood. This CDR3 reads CASSVEGDDYNEQFF. CDR3 in DNA: TGTGCCAGCAGCGTAGAGGGGGACGACTACAATGAGCAGTTCTTC.